A single sample is the source of the 11 T cell receptor beta chains below, sequenced in a study of blood T cell repertoires in COVID-19. The repertoire was sequenced with immunoSEQ multiplex PCR; TCRdb's copy has only in-frame clones and lacks some. Of about 230,000 clones in the sample, 81% were seen once. The specimen sequenced was peripheral blood. These receptors were obtained from a woman of 80 years or more with acute or convalescent COVID-19.

The chain links TRBV21-1 to TRBJ2-1; the D call TRBD2 from the table was never checked on the DNA. TRBV21-1 is recorded as a pseudogene. CDR3 length: 13 residues. CDR3 protein: CASSKEGSGEQFF. The CDR3 nucleotides read TGTGCCAGCAGCAAAGAGGGTAGCGGTGAGCAGTTCTTC.

The V call is TRBV12-5, the J call TRBJ2-1, with 11 positions matching TRBD2. Losses at the gene ends were 2 bases for V and 4 bases for J; bases not matched to a gene: 4. The CDR3 runs 16 residues. CDR1 and CDR2 (germline): LGHNT, FRNRAP. CDR3 DNA: TGTGCTAGTGGTTTGCCTTTAGCGGGGGGGTACAATGAGCAGTTCTTC. Amino acids: CASGLPLAGGYNEQFF.

This clone was recorded only once. The chain has TRBV5-1 and TRBJ2-2; D possibly corresponds to TRBD1 (6 bases). The V end was cut by 4 bases, the J end by 0 bases, with 13 bases between. CDR1 and CDR2 from the germline V gene are SGHRS and YFSETQ. CDR3 length: 16 amino acids. The CDR3 spells CASSETGIANTGELFF. For the CDR3, the DNA is TGCGCCAGCAGCGAAACAGGGATCGCGAACACCGGGGAGCTGTTTTTT.

The rearrangement links TRBV19 to TRBJ1-6; 10 bases align to TRBD1. CDR1 is LNHDA and CDR2 is SQIVND in the germline V gene (reference sequence). The ends lost 8 bases at V and 8 bases at J; junction bases unmatched: 3. The CDR3 runs to 13 residues. CDR3 amino acids: CASGTGADSPLHF. The CDR3, as DNA: TGTGCCAGTGGGACAGGGGCGGATTCACCCCTCCACTTT.

The chain couples TRBV4-2 to TRBJ1-2, with D perhaps matching TRBD1 (5 bases). V lost 2 bases to trimming and J lost 8 bases, with 21 bases between them. This CDR3 contains 16 residues. The germline gives CDR1 LGHNA, CDR2 YNFKEQ. CDR3 bases: TGTGCCAGCAGCCAACCAACACAGCCGACAGAACGGGGCTACACCTTC. Its translation: CASSQPTQPTERGYTF.

V usage is TRBV4-1 and J usage is TRBJ1-5; 12 bases are a match to TRBD1. Looked up from germline, CDR1 is MGHRA and CDR2 is YSYEKL. The CDR3 consists of 17 residues. V lost 0 bases to trimming and J lost 7 bases; unmatched junction nucleotides: 7. The CDR3 here is CASSQDRGQGASQPQHF. In nucleotides, the CDR3 is TGCGCCAGCAGCCAAGATCGGGGACAGGGGGCCTCCCAGCCCCAGCATTTT.

This clone was found once. The chain has TRBV5-1 and TRBJ2-1; 9 positions match TRBD2. V was clipped by 0 bases and J by 6 bases; unmatched bases: 7. Germline CDR1 SGHRS, CDR2 YFSETQ. The CDR3 consists of 16 residues. CDR3 nucleotide sequence: TGCGCCAGCAGCTTGGGGGCGGGAGGGCTAGTCAATGAGCAGTTCTTC. Translation gives CASSLGAGGLVNEQFF.

The V and J genes are TRBV19 and TRBJ1-3; 10 nucleotides match TRBD1. V shed 8 bases, J shed 0 bases, and the junction held 4 bases outside the gene matches. From germline, CDR1 is LNHDA and CDR2 SQIVND (reference sequence). This CDR3 spans 15 amino acids. In nucleotides, the CDR3 is TGTGCCAGTGCCGGGACAGGGGTCTCTGGAAACACCATATATTTT. It translates to CASAGTGVSGNTIYF.

This sequence joins TRBV3-1 (or the pseudogene TRBV3-2) and TRBJ1-2; 7 bases fit TRBD1. With V trimmed by 4 bases and J by 7 bases, 9 bases remained unmatched. CDR3 size: 14 residues. Germline CDR1 reads LGHDT; CDR2 reads YNNKEL (reference sequence). CDR3 DNA: TGTGCCAGCAGCCCCTTGGGTAGGGACAGTGGCTACACCTTC. Encoded protein: CASSPLGRDSGYTF.

This sequence joins TRBV5-1 and TRBJ2-7; 8 bases are a match to TRBD1. This CDR3 region has 14 residues. The germline V gene has CDR1 SGHRS and CDR2 YFSETQ. J was trimmed by 6 bases and V by 4 bases; bases with no gene match: 9. DNA for the CDR3: TGCGCCAGCAGCCCGGGACAGGCTCTAGGCGAGCAGTACTTC. This codes for CASSPGQALGEQYF.

This clone was recorded a few times. This rearrangement joins TRBV27 to TRBJ2-7; no clear D. Per germline, CDR1 MNHEY and CDR2 SMNVEV (reference sequence). V shed 6 bases and J shed 2 bases, with 11 bases lying between them. This CDR3 region has 13 residues. The CDR3 protein is CASSLLNTYEQYF. The DNA of the CDR3 is TGTGCCAGCAGCCTACTGAATACCTACGAGCAGTACTTC.